This T cell receptor beta chain was observed in a study of blood T cell repertoires in COVID-19. The wider study: COVID-19 samples from acute and convalescent phases originated in the United States, Italy and Spain.

Study processing details: Amplification from reference gene primers served as the basis for estimated nucleated cell counts. Profiled with immunoSEQ multiplex PCR; TCRdb holds only in-frame clones, not every one. The V and J calls and clone size are taken from that table; D and trimming were inferred from the DNA. There are 190,000 or so clones in the sample; about 88% occur only once, and more than 4% lies in the top ten. V was pared by 8 bases and J by 5 bases, with 19 bases between. Germline V gene lookup returns CDR1 SNHLY and CDR2 FYNNEI. This CDR3 has 14 amino acids. This clone was counted between two and nine times.

The sequence was collected from a woman aged 25 to 39 who had been exposed to COVID-19. Sequencing used PBMCs or T cells enriched from blood (not recorded which). J is TRBJ2-7 and V is TRBV2, with D maybe TRBD2 (7 bases). The CDR3: CASFRGGGVDEQYF. The CDR3 DNA reads TGTGCCAGCTTCAGGGGCGGGGGTGTCGACGAGCAGTACTTC.